What follows are 17 T cell receptor beta chains derived from one specimen sequenced in a study of blood T cell repertoires in COVID-19. Sequencing was performed with immunoSEQ multiplex PCR; in TCRdb, only in-frame clones are kept and a portion is missing. Counted here are tens of thousands of clones, around four fifths occurring once; the ten biggest clones make up roughly 5.6%. Sequencing was carried out using peripheral blood. These receptor sequences come from a man aged 50 or older with active COVID-19.

The J gene is TRBJ2-7, the V gene TRBV30, with D possibly matching TRBD2 (6 bases). Germline V CDR1 and CDR2: GTSNPN, SVGIG (reference sequence). Between the trimmed V and J ends, which lost 0 bases and 3 bases, there was a span of 21 bases. The CDR3 consists of 17 residues. The CDR3 sequence: CAWSVPPPLSGNYEQYF. DNA for the CDR3: TGTGCCTGGAGTGTGCCGCCTCCGCTTAGCGGAAACTACGAGCAGTACTTC.

This clone was detected only once. The rearrangement uses TRBV6-5 and TRBJ1-6; TRBD1 might be the D (6 bases). This CDR3 contains 13 residues. V was pared by 7 bases and J by 7 bases, with 11 bases between. From germline, CDR1 is MNHEY and CDR2 SVGAGI. In nucleotides, the CDR3 is TGTGCCAGCAAAAGACAGGAGAATTCACCCCTCCACTTT. As protein: CASKRQENSPLHF.

In its sample, this clone was seen many times. V gene TRBV9 combines with J gene TRBJ1-3, with 7 nucleotides matching TRBD1. The V and J ends lost 3 bases and 1 base, in that order; junction bases with no gene match: 19. CDR3 size: 20 residues. From germline, CDR1 is SGDLS and CDR2 YYNGEE. This CDR3 is CASSAPRGQPLGNSGNTIYF. The CDR3 DNA is TGTGCCAGCAGCGCTCCGAGGGGGCAGCCCTTGGGAAATTCTGGAAACACCATATATTTT.

This clone was observed a single time. This rearrangement joins TRBV7-6 to TRBJ2-3; 11 nucleotides line up with TRBD1. J was trimmed by 4 bases and V by 5 bases; bases with no gene match: 14. Germline V gene data show CDR1 as SGHVS and CDR2 as FNYEAQ. The CDR3 has 18 amino acids. The CDR3 sequence: CASSNPGTGGFDADTQYF. For the CDR3, the DNA is TGTGCCAGCAGCAACCCCGGGACAGGGGGGTTTGACGCAGATACGCAGTATTTT.

The CDR3 loop reads CASSFRTGGSGNTIYF. CDR3 DNA sequence: TGTGCCAGCTCATTTCGGACAGGGGGCAGTGGAAACACCATATATTTT. V and J are TRBV18 and TRBJ1-3, with TRBD1 matching 11 bases. This CDR3 spans 16 amino acids. Germline assignment: CDR1 KGHSH and CDR2 LQKENI. V shed 5 bases, J shed 3 bases, and the junction held 6 bases outside the gene matches.

The V gene is TRBV14, the J gene TRBJ2-2; 8 positions agree with TRBD1. V lost 4 bases to trimming and J lost 7 bases; unmatched junction nucleotides: 5. CDR3 length: 14 residues. Germline V gene lookup returns CDR1 SGHDN and CDR2 FVKESK. The CDR3 is CASSLSGGGGELFF. In nucleotides, the CDR3 is TGTGCCAGCAGCCTCTCAGGGGGCGGCGGGGAGCTGTTTTTT.

V is TRBV28 and J is TRBJ1-2; maybe TRBD1 (6 bases). Trimming shortened V by 6 bases and J by 3 bases, and 17 bases separated the two germline ends. From germline, CDR1 is MDHEN and CDR2 SYDVKM. This CDR3 region has 15 residues. CDR3 in DNA: TGTGCCAGCAGACCAACCCCGACAGGTGACTATGGCTACACCTTC. It codes for CASRPTPTGDYGYTF.

Written as DNA, the CDR3 is TGTGCCTGGAGTGCTGACAGGGTCGCTGAAGCTTTCTTT. Translated: CAWSADRVAEAFF. J is TRBJ1-1 and V is TRBV30; TRBD1 agrees at 7 bases. This CDR3 comprises 13 residues. After removal of 1 base from V and 6 bases from J, the junction contained 5 bases not matched to a gene. Germline V gives CDR1 GTSNPN, CDR2 SVGIG (reference sequence).

The V gene is TRBV13, the J gene TRBJ1-2, with D hard to call. Germline V gives CDR1 PRHDT, CDR2 FYEKMQ (reference sequence). The length of the CDR3 is 15 residues. V dropped 0 bases and J dropped 0 bases, with 8 bases sitting between them. The CDR3 is CASSLGADSNYGYTF. CDR3 nucleotide sequence: TGTGCCAGCAGCTTAGGGGCAGACTCTAACTATGGCTACACCTTC.

The chain couples TRBV5-6 to TRBJ1-1; D call uncertain. The CDR3 extends over 16 amino acids. CDR1 is SGHDT, CDR2 YYEEEE, per germline. V was cut by 0 bases and J by 0 bases, with 12 bases left in between. The CDR3: CASSLAGLGMNTEAFF. CDR3 coding DNA: TGTGCCAGCAGCTTGGCTGGACTGGGGATGAACACTGAAGCTTTCTTT.

The chain is built from TRBV2 and TRBJ1-3, with D perhaps TRBD1 (6 bases). CDR1 is SNHLY and CDR2 is FYNNEI in the germline V gene. Trimming took 7 bases from V and 0 from J, leaving 13 bases between them. This CDR3 region has 15 residues. The DNA of the CDR3 is TGTGCCAGCAACGATCAGGGGTTCTCTGGAAACACCATATATTTT. This codes for CASNDQGFSGNTIYF.

The rearrangement links TRBV3-1 (or the pseudogene TRBV3-2) to TRBJ1-2, with 7 positions matching TRBD1. Germline values: CDR1 LGHDT, CDR2 YNNKEL (reference sequence). This CDR3 is built from 14 residues. The ends lost 3 bases at V and 7 bases at J; junction bases unmatched: 8. The CDR3 DNA sequence: TGTGCCAGCAGCCAGGGACAGCGGGCCTCTGGCTACACCTTC. This gives the protein CASSQGQRASGYTF.

The J gene is TRBJ2-5, the V gene TRBV6-2 or TRBV6-3, with D tentatively TRBD2 (5 bases). V was trimmed by 0 bases and J by 7 bases, leaving 12 bases between them. CDR3 size: 14 residues. The V gene's germline CDR1 is MNHEY and CDR2 SVGEGT. This CDR3 reads CASSYSTTMATQYF. In nucleotides, the CDR3 is TGTGCCAGCAGTTACTCGACTACGATGGCGACCCAGTACTTC.

The chain couples TRBV6-2 or TRBV6-3 to TRBJ2-5, with D tentatively TRBD1 (6 bases). V lost 5 bases and J 7 bases, leaving 11 bases between the germline ends. Germline V gives CDR1 MNHEY, CDR2 SVGEGT. The CDR3 is 12 amino acids. Written as DNA, the CDR3 is TGTGCCAGCAGTACCCTAGGGGGGACCCAGTACTTC. Translating gives CASSTLGGTQYF.

The rearrangement uses TRBV27 and TRBJ1-4; perhaps TRBD1 as D (5 bases). The CDR3 runs to 14 residues. V was clipped by 5 bases and J by 8 bases, with 15 bases between them. Per the germline V gene, CDR1 is MNHEY and CDR2 is SMNVEV (reference sequence). The CDR3 DNA follows: TGTGCCAGCAGTCGGACAAGGGTTAGAGAAAAACTGTTTTTT. It encodes CASSRTRVREKLFF. The variable domain in full, completed from reference TRBV27 and TRBJ1-4, reads EAQVTQNPRYLITVTGKKLTVTCSQNMNHEYMSWYRQDPGLGLRQIYYSMNVEVTDKGDVPEGYKVSRKEKRNFPLILESPSPNQTSLYFCASSRTRVREKLFFGSGTQLSVL.

This clone was detected a few times. The gene calls are TRBV29-1 and TRBJ1-1, with a weak D call TRBD1 (6 bases). V lost 3 bases to trimming and J lost 10 bases, with 12 bases between them. The CDR3 has 11 residues. Germline V gene data show CDR1 as SQVTM and CDR2 as ANQGSEA. In nucleotides, the CDR3 is TGCAGCGTTGACAGGGGAAAAGGAGCTTTCTTT. Protein product: CSVDRGKGAFF.

The CDR3 here is CASSQARPPYEQYF. As DNA, the CDR3 is TGTGCCAGCAGCCAAGCCAGGCCGCCCTACGAGCAGTACTTC. This chain uses TRBV3-1 (or the pseudogene TRBV3-2) with TRBJ2-7; D is ambiguous. V was pared by 1 base and J by 2 bases, with 9 bases between. There are 14 residues in the CDR3. CDR1 and CDR2 (germline): LGHDT, YNNKEL (reference sequence).